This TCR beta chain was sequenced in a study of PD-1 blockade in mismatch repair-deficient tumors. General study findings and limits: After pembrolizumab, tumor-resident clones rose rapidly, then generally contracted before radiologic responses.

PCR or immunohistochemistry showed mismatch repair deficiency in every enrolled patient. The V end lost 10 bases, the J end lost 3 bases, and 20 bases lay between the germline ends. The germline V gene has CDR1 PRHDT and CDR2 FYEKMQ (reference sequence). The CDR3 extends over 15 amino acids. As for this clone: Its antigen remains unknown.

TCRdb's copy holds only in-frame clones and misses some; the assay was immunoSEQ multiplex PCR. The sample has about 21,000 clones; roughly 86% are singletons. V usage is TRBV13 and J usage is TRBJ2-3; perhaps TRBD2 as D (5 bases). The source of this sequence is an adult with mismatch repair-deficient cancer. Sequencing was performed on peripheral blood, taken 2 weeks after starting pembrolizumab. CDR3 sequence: CATTWRQPVTDTQYF. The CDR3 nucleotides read TGTGCCACGACCTGGAGGCAGCCGGTAACAGATACGCAGTATTTT.